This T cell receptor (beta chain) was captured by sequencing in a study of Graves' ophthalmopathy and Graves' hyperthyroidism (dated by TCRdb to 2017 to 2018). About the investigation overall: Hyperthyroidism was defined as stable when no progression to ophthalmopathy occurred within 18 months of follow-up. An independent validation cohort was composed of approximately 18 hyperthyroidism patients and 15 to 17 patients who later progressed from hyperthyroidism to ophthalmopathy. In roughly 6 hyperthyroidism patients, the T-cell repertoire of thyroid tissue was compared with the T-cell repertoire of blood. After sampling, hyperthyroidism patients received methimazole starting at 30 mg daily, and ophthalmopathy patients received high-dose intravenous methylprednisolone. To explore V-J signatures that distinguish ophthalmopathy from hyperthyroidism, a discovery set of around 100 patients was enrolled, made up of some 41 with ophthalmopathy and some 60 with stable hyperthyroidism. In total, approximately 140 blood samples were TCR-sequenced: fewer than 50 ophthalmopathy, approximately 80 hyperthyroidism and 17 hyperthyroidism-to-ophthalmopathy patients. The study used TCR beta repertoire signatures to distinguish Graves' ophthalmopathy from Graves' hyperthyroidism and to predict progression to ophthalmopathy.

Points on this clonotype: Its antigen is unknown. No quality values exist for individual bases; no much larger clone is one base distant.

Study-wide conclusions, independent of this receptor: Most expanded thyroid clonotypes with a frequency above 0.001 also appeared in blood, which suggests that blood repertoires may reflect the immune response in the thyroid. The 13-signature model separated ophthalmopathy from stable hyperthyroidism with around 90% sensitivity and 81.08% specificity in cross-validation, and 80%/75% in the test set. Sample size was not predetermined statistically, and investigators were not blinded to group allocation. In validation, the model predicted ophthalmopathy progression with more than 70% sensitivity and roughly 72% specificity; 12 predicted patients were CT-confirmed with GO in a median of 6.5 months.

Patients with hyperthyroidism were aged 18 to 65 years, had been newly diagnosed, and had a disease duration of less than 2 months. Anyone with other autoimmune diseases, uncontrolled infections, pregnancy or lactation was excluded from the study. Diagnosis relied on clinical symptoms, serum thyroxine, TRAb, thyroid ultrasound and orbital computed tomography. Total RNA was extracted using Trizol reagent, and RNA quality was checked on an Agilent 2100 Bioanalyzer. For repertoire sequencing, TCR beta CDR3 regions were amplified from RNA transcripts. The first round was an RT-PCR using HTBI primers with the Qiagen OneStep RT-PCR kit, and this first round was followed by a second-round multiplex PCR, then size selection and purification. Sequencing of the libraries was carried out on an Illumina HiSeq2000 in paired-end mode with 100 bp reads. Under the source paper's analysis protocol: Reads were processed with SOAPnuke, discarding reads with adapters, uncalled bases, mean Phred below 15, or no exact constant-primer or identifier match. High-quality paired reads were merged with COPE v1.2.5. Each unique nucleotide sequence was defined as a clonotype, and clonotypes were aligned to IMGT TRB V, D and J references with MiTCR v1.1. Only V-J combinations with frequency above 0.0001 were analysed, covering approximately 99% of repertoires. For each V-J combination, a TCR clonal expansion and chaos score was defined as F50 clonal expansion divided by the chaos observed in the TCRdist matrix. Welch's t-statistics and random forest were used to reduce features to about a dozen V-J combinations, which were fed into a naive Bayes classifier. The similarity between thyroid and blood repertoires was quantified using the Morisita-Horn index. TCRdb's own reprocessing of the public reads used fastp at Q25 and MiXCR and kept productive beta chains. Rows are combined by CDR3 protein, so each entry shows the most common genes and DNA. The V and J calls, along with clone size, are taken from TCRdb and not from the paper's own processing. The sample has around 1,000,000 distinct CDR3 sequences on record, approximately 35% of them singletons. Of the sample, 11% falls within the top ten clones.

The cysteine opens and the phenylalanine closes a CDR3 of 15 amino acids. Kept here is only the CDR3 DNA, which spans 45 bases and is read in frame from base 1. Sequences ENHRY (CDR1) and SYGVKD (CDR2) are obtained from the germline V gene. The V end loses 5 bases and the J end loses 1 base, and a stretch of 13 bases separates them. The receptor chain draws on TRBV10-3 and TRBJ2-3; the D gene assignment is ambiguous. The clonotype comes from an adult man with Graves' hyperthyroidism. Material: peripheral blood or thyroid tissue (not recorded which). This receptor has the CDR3 CAISFLRTGTDTQYF. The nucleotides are TGTGCCATCAGTTTCCTCAGGACCGGCACAGATACGCAGTATTTT.